This T cell receptor (beta chain) derives from a study of T-cell memory formation after mild COVID-19. Study details: Across donors, TCR clusters were largely donor specific.

The junction had 9 bases not matched to a gene; V was cut back by 7 bases and J by 3 bases. The CDR3 has 14 amino acids. The germline CDR1 and CDR2 sequences are DFQATT and SNEGSKA (reference sequence). There are a few counts of this clonotype. Each CDR3 protein gets one entry after TCRdb re-called the 5' RACE reads with MiXCR. The sample lists approximately 390,000 distinct CDR3 sequences, 16% occurring once. This TCR was sampled from a man between 18 and 29 years old who had mild COVID-19 (a few samples of this study predate the infection). Cell type and time point are not known. The rearrangement joins TRBV20-1 to TRBJ2-1; the match to TRBD2 covers 7 bases. Sequencing used PBMCs or a T cell subset sorted from them (not recorded which). This chain's CDR3 is CSVLRGFIYNEQFF. CDR3 bases: TGCAGTGTTTTGCGGGGGTTCATCTACAATGAGCAGTTCTTC.